This T cell receptor beta chain was identified during a study of blood T cell repertoires in COVID-19. About the research overall: Acute-phase and convalescent COVID-19 samples originated in the United States, Italy and Spain. The cDNA or gDNA used as material had been derived from T cells, B-cell-depleted T cells, or PBMCs.

Between the trimmed V and J ends, which lost 3 bases and 4 bases, there was a span of 10 bases. This CDR3 comprises 13 residues. Germline assignment: CDR1 MGHDK and CDR2 SYGVNS. Study processing details: Cell counts per sample came from amplifying reference gene primers. Profiling relied on immunoSEQ multiplex PCR, and the TCRdb table lists in-frame clones only, not all of them. D and trimming come from the DNA, and the V and J calls and clone size come from that table. The table includes about 300,000 clones, about 91% detected once. The specimen was peripheral blood. The V call is TRBV25-1, the J call TRBJ2-7; D gene uncertain. The TCR comes from a woman between 25 and 40 years old who had recovered from COVID-19. This CDR3 is CASSDGTEYEQYF. The CDR3 DNA reads TGTGCCAGCAGTGATGGAACAGAGTACGAGCAGTACTTC.